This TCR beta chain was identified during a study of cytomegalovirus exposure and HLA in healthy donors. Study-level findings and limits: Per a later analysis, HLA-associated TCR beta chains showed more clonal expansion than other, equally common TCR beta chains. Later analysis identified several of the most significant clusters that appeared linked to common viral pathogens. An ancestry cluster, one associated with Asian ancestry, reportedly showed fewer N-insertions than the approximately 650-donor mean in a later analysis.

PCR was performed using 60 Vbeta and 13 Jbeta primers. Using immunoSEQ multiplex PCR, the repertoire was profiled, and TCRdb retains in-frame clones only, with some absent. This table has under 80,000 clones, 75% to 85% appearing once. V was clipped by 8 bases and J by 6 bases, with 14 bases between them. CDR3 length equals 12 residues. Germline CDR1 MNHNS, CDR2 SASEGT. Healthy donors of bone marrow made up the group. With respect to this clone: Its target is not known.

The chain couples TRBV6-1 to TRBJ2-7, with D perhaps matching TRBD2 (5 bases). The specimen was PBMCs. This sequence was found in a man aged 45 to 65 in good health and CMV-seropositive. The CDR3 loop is CASQPGGIEQYF. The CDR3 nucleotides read TGTGCCAGCCAACCAGGAGGTATCGAGCAGTACTTC.